The source of this T cell receptor beta chain is a study of shared clonotypes between healthy human individuals. General study results and limits: Measured sharing among donors was expected to vary with sequencing depth.

The method was immunoSEQ multiplex PCR; TCRdb's version includes in-frame clones alone and lacks a portion of them. Of roughly 2.1 million clones listed, about 92% are singletons. CD45RO-negative, CCR7-selected cells formed the naive CD8 fraction, which excluded terminally differentiated effector memory CD45RA+ cells. About this clone itself: What it recognizes is unknown.

From germline, CDR1 is SNHLY and CDR2 FYNNEI. V shed 4 bases and J shed 5 bases, with 17 bases lying between them. The length of the CDR3 is 16 residues. The chain carries TRBV2 and TRBJ1-4, with no clear D. The sequenced sample was naive CD8+ T cells from PBMCs. The TCR was taken from a man aged 18 to 30 in good health. Some clones in this sample may be carry-over from other donors' samples. In nucleotides, the CDR3 is TGTGCCAGCAGTGGGGTGGTGACCGTCCTAAATGAAAAACTGTTTTTT. Translated, it gives CASSGVVTVLNEKLFF.